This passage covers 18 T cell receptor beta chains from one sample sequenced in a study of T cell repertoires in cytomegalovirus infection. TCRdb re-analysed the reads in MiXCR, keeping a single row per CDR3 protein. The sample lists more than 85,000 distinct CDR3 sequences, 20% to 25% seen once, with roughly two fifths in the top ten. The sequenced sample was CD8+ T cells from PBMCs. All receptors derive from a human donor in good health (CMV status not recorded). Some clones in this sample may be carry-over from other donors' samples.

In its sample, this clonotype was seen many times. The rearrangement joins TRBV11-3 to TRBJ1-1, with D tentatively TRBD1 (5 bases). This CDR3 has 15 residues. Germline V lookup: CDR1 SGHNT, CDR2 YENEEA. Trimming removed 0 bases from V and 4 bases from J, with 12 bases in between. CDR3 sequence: CASSLEWDQGTEAFF. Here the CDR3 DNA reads TGTGCCAGCAGCTTAGAGTGGGACCAGGGCACTGAAGCTTTCTTT.

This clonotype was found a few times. The chain's CDR3 is CASSFEDYEQYF. CDR3 in DNA: TGTGCCAGCAGCTTTGAAGACTACGAGCAGTACTTC. The rearrangement joins TRBV7-9 to TRBJ2-7, with D unresolved. V gave up 3 bases and J gave up 3 bases, with 6 bases separating them. CDR1 and CDR2 from the germline V gene are SEHNR and FQNEAQ (reference sequence). The CDR3 is made up of 12 amino acids.

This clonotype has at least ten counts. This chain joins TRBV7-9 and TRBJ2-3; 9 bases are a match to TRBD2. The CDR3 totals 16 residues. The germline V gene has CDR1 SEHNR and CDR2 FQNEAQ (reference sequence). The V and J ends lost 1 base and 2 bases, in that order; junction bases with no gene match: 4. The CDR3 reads CASSLGVAGDTDTQYF. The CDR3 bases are TGTGCCAGCAGCTTAGGTGTAGCGGGGGACACAGATACGCAGTATTTT.

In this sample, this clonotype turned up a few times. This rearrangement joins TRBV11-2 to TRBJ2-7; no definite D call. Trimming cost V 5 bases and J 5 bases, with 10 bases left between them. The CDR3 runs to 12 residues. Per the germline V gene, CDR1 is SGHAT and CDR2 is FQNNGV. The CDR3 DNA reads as TGTGCCAGCAGCCCTACGGGTGACGAGCAGTACTTC. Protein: CASSPTGDEQYF.

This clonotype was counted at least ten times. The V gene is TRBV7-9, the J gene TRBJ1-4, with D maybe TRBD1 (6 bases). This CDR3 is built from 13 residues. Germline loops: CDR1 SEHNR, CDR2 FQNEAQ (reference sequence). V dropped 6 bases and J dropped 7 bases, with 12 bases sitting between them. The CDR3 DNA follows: TGTGCCAGCAGGCCCGGAGGGGGTGAAAAACTGTTTTTT. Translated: CASRPGGGEKLFF.

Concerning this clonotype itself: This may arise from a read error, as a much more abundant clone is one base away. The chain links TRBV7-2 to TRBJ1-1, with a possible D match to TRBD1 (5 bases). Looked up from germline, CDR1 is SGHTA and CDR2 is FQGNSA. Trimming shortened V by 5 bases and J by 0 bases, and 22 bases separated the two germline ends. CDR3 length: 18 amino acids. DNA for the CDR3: TGTGCCAGCAGCCCGCCGGGACTGCGGCAATTTGTGAACACTGAAGCTTTCTTT. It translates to CASSPPGLRQFVNTEAFF.

The CDR3 DNA reads TGCAGTGCTATAAGAACCGCAACTAATGAAAAACTGTTTTTT. Translated, it gives CSAIRTATNEKLFF. This chain links TRBV20-1 with TRBJ1-4; no clear D. The CDR3 loop spans 14 amino acids. The V gene lost 4 bases and the J gene lost 0 bases, with 9 bases spanning the gap. CDR1 and CDR2 (germline): DFQATT, SNEGSKA (reference sequence).

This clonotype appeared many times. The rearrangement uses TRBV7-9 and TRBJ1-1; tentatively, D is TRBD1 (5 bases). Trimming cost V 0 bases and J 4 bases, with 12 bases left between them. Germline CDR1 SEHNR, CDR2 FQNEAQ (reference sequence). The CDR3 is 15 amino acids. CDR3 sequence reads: CASSLASGSATEAFF. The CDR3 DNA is TGTGCCAGCAGCTTAGCATCAGGGAGTGCCACTGAAGCTTTCTTT.

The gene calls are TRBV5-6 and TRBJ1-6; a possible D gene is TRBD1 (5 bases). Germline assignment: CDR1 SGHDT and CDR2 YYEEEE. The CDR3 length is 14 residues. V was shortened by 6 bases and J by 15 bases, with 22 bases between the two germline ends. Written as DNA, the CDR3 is TGTGCCAGCACCATTACTCCTACGACAGAGGGCCTCCACTTT. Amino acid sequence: CASTITPTTEGLHF.

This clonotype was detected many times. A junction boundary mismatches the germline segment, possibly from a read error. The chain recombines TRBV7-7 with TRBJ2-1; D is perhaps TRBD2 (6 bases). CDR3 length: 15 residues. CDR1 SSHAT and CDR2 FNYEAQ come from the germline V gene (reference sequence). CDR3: CASTPEVGGDNEQFF. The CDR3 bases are TGTGCTAGCACCCCAGAGGTGGGGGGAGACAATGAGCAGTTCTTC.

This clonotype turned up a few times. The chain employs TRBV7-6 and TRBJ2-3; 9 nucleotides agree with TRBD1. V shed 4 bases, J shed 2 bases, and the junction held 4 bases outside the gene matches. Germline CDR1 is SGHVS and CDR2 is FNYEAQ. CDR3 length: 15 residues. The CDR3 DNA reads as TGTGCCAGCAGCTCAACAGGGGGCGACACAGATACGCAGTATTTT. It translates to CASSSTGGDTDTQYF. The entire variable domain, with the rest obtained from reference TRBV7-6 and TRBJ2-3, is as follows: GAGVSQSPRYKVTKRGQDVALRCDPISGHVSLYWYRQALGQGPEFLTYFNYEAQQDKSGLPNDRFSAERPEGSISTLTIQRTEQRDSAMYRCASSSTGGDTDTQYFGPGTRLTVL.

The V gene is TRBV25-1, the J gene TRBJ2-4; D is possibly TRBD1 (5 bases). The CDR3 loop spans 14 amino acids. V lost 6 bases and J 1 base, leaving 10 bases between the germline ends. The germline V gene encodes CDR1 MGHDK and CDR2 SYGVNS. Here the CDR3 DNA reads TGTGCCAGCAGGGATACAGGTGCCAAAAACATTCAGTACTTC. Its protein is CASRDTGAKNIQYF.

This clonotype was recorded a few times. The CDR3 is CASSYAQGAGTEAFF. The CDR3 DNA follows: TGTGCCAGCAGTTACGCACAGGGGGCTGGCACTGAAGCTTTCTTT. This rearrangement joins TRBV6-6 to TRBJ1-1; 9 bases map to TRBD1. The CDR3 has 15 amino acids. The ends lost 2 bases at V and 4 bases at J; junction bases unmatched: 5. Germline values: CDR1 MNHNY, CDR2 SVGAGI (reference sequence).

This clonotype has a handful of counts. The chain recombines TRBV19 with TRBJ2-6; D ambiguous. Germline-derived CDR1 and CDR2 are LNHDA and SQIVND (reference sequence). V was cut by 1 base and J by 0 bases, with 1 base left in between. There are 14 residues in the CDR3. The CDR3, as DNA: TGTGCCAGTAGTATAGGCTCTGGGGCCAACGTCCTGACTTTC. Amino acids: CASSIGSGANVLTF.

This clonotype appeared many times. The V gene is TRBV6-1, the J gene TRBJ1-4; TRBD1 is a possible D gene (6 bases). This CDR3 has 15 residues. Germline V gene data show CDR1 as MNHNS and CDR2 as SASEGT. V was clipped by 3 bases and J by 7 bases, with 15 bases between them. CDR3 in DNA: TGTGCCAGCAGTGACCGGGATACAGGGATTGAAAAACTGTTTTTT. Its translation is CASSDRDTGIEKLFF.

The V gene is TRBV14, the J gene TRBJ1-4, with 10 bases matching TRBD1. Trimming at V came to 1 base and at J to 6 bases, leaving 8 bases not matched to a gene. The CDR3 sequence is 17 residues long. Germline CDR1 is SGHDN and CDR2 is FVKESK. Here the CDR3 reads CASSQAPIGTGDEKLFF. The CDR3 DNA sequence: TGTGCCAGCAGCCAAGCCCCTATAGGGACAGGGGATGAAAAACTGTTTTTT.

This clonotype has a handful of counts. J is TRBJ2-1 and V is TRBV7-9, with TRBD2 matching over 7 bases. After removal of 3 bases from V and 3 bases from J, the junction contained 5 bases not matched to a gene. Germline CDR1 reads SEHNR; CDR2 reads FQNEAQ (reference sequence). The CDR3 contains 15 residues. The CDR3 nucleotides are TGTGCCAGCAGCTTCCTGGGGGGGGTCTACAATGAGCAGTTCTTC. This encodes CASSFLGGVYNEQFF.

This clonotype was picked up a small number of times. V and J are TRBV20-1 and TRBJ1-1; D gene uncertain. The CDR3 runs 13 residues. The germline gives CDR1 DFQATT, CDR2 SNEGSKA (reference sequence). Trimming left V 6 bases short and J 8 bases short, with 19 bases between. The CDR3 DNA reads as TGCAGTGCCCCGCGGAACCAGGCGACAGAAGCTTTCTTT. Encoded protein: CSAPRNQATEAFF.